This T cell receptor (beta chain) was captured by sequencing in a study of beta chain features in type 1 diabetes. About the research overall: Patient and healthy donor groups were alike in age, gender and cell yields.

A CD45RO/CCR7/CD25/CD127/CD95/CD27 panel sorted naive, central memory, regulatory and stem cell-like memory CD4+ cells. To note about this clone: Its specificity is not known.

Regarding the study as a whole: There was no resolution here of whether HLA type influences TCRB rearrangement. Naive, central memory and Treg TCRB repertoires seemed to resemble each other more closely in patients than they did in healthy donors.

Sequenced material consisted of expressed TCRB transcripts (all of the isolated RNA was reverse transcribed). Method: immunoSEQ multiplex PCR; TCRdb's copy keeps in-frame clones and lacks some. Of 400,000 to 550,000 clones in the sample, 11% are singletons; the top ten hold 0.045% to 0.06%. Germline assignment: CDR1 MNHNS and CDR2 SASEGT. V trimming: 3 bases; J trimming: 5 bases; junction bases outside the gene matches: 11. The CDR3 has 18 residues. This clonotype was sampled from a woman aged 18-29 years in good health. The material sequenced was naive CD4+ T cells from blood. V is TRBV6-1 and J is TRBJ2-1; 12 bases are shared with TRBD2. CDR3 protein: CASSELAGGPLRDNEQFF. CDR3 DNA: TGTGCCAGCAGTGAGCTAGCGGGAGGGCCTCTGAGGGACAATGAGCAGTTCTTC.